Reported below is one T cell receptor beta chain. The data belong to a study of blood T cell repertoires in COVID-19. CDR3 length: 16 residues. Trimming removed 4 bases from V and 2 bases from J; junction bases left unmatched: 6. CDR1 SGHAT and CDR2 FQNNGV come from the germline V gene. As handled by the study authors: Using reference gene primer amplification, nucleated cell counts were estimated. The method was immunoSEQ multiplex PCR; TCRdb's version includes in-frame clones alone and lacks a portion of them. For V, J and clone size, that table is used; D and trimming come from the DNA. Of around 160,000 clones listed, approximately 90% were seen once; the top ten hold roughly 2%.

The sequencing input was peripheral blood. The source of this sequence is a man in his late teens or twenties with acute or convalescent COVID-19. This chain joins TRBV11-2 and TRBJ2-1; 9 bases fit TRBD2. CDR3 DNA: TGTGCCAGCAGCTCGTCTCGCGGGGGGGCCTACAATGAGCAGTTCTTC. It encodes CASSSSRGGAYNEQFF.